These 2 T cell receptor beta chains were all obtained from the same sample, sequenced in a study of cytomegalovirus exposure and HLA in healthy donors. 60 Vbeta and 13 Jbeta primers were used in PCR. Sequencing was performed with immunoSEQ multiplex PCR; in TCRdb, only in-frame clones are kept and a portion is missing. The table lists around 67,000 clones, about 65% of them singletons. Sequenced material: PBMCs. These receptors came from a woman in her 30s in good health and CMV-seronegative.

The genes are TRBV4-1 and TRBJ1-1; no definite D call. The ends were cut back, 1 base at V and 6 bases at J, with 12 bases in the middle. The CDR3 covers 14 residues. Per germline, CDR1 MGHRA and CDR2 YSYEKL. The CDR3 spells CASSQVMAGAEAFF. The DNA for the CDR3 is TGCGCCAGCAGCCAAGTTATGGCGGGCGCTGAAGCTTTCTTT.

The gene calls are TRBV10-2 and TRBJ1-5; 8 bases are a match to TRBD1. Trimming took 6 bases from V and 6 from J; bases not matched to a gene: 13. The CDR3 has 16 residues. CDR1 and CDR2 from the germline V gene are WSHSY and SAAADI. This CDR3 is CASRDQLGQGGQPQHF. CDR3 nucleotide sequence: TGCGCCAGCAGGGATCAACTAGGACAGGGTGGTCAGCCCCAGCATTTT.